The 25 T cell receptor beta chains presented below share a single source sample, sequenced in a study of blood T cell repertoires in COVID-19 (dated by TCRdb to 2018 to 2021). Preparation of the library involved the immunoSEQ multiplex PCR assay. The table was pulled from immuneACCESS by TCRdb, which kept in-frame rearrangements only. Such tables lose some clones; where checked, under half of the loss comes from unresolved V genes, and the rest has no known cause. In this sample the table shows roughly 150,000 clones, around 82% of which occur a single time. The ten largest clonotypes hold 9.5% to 12% of the sample. The sample consisted of peripheral blood. Receptor source: a man between 60 and 75 years old with active or convalescent COVID-19.

This chain connects TRBV10-3 to TRBJ2-7; 12 nucleotides agree with TRBD2. This CDR3 is built from 15 residues. V shed 11 bases, J shed 2 bases, and the junction held 10 bases outside the gene matches. Per the germline V gene, CDR1 is ENHRY and CDR2 is SYGVKD. CDR3 in DNA: TGTGCCTCCAGCCCCCTAGCGGGGGGGGCCTACGAGCAGTACTTC. Translated: CASSPLAGGAYEQYF.

The CDR3 DNA sequence: TGTGCCAGCAGCCGACTAGCGGGGCCCGACAATGAGCAGTTCTTC. This gives the protein CASSRLAGPDNEQFF. This chain joins TRBV6-5 and TRBJ2-1; TRBD2 aligns across 11 bases. This CDR3 is built from 15 residues. J lost 5 bases, V lost 6 bases, and 6 bases had no gene match. Germline assignment: CDR1 MNHEY and CDR2 SVGAGI.

The CDR3 region is CASSRLQETQYF. CDR3 coding DNA: TGTGCCAGCAGCCGACTACAAGAGACCCAGTACTTC. The chain uses TRBV14 and TRBJ2-5, with D possibly TRBD2 on 5 matching bases. V was trimmed by 4 bases and J by 2 bases, leaving 5 bases between them. The CDR3 has 12 amino acids. Germline-derived CDR1 and CDR2 are SGHDN and FVKESK.

The CDR3 DNA is TGTGCCAGCACTGCCCGGACGGGCGGGGAAAAACTGTTTTTT. Protein: CASTARTGGEKLFF. The chain links TRBV6-5 to TRBJ1-4; D not resolved. CDR3 length: 14 amino acids. Germline-derived CDR1 and CDR2 are MNHEY and SVGAGI. V lost 7 bases, J lost 8 bases, and 17 bases lay in between.

This chain uses TRBV24-1 with TRBJ2-2; unclear D gene. The CDR3 runs to 14 residues. V lost 0 bases to trimming and J lost 4 bases, with 5 bases between them. Germline CDR1 is KGHDR and CDR2 is SFDVKD. CDR3 nucleotide sequence: TGTGCCACCAGTGATTTGCTTCCCACCGGGGAGCTGTTTTTT. The encoded protein is CATSDLLPTGELFF.

This chain links TRBV25-1 with TRBJ1-2; D ambiguous. V lost 7 bases and J 2 bases, leaving 8 bases between the germline ends. Per germline, CDR1 MGHDK and CDR2 SYGVNS. The CDR3 length is 12 residues. The CDR3 loop reads CASTTENYGYTF. In DNA, the CDR3 is TGTGCCAGCACCACAGAAAACTATGGCTACACCTTC.

V and J are TRBV2 and TRBJ1-1, with no clear D. CDR3 length equals 12 residues. Trimming cost V 2 bases and J 3 bases, with 4 bases left between them. The germline gives CDR1 SNHLY, CDR2 FYNNEI. The DNA of the CDR3 is TGTGCCAGCAGTGAACAGTACACTGAAGCTTTCTTT. It specifies CASSEQYTEAFF.

V usage is TRBV11-3 and J usage is TRBJ2-2, with TRBD1 matching 7 bases. Germline V gene lookup returns CDR1 SGHNT and CDR2 YENEEA. V gave up 1 base and J gave up 0 bases; unmatched junction bases: 2. The CDR3 length is 16 residues. CDR3 loop: CASSLAGGANTGELFF. The CDR3 region has the DNA TGTGCCAGCAGCTTAGCAGGGGGAGCGAACACCGGGGAGCTGTTTTTT.

This clone was seen many times. This chain uses TRBV6-1 with TRBJ1-3, with D maybe TRBD1 (5 bases). The germline V gene has CDR1 MNHNS and CDR2 SASEGT. The CDR3 spans 17 residues. Trimming cost V 4 bases and J 3 bases, with 19 bases left between them. The CDR3 DNA is TGTGCCAGCAGTGCCCAGCCCGTCAGGGATCATGGAAACACCATATATTTT. It is translated as CASSAQPVRDHGNTIYF.

The V and J genes are TRBV9 and TRBJ1-1; D is unresolved. CDR1 is SGDLS and CDR2 is YYNGEE in the germline V gene. Deletions cut 2 bases from V and 1 base from J, with 6 bases between. This CDR3 is 13 amino acids long. The CDR3 nucleotides are TGTGCCAGCAGCGTGGACTGGAACACTGAAGCTTTCTTT. This sequence encodes CASSVDWNTEAFF.

The gene calls are TRBV7-2 and TRBJ2-1; 7 bases agree with TRBD1. Germline trimming cut 5 bases from V and 5 bases from J; bases unmatched to any gene: 6. CDR3 size: 14 residues. The germline V gene encodes CDR1 SGHTA and CDR2 FQGNSA. The CDR3 is CASSLAGTDNEQFF. The CDR3 DNA is TGTGCCAGCAGCCTGGCCGGGACAGACAATGAGCAGTTCTTC.

The chain combines TRBV12-3 or TRBV12-4 with TRBJ1-2; maybe TRBD1 (5 bases). The CDR3 totals 13 residues. Trimming took 11 bases from V and 3 from J, leaving 16 bases between them. Written as DNA, the CDR3 is TGTGCCGTGGAACGGGGGGTTTACTATGGCTACACCTTC. Translation: CAVERGVYYGYTF.

The rearrangement uses TRBV2 and TRBJ1-1, with 7 positions matching TRBD1. V trimming: 8 bases; J trimming: 2 bases; junction bases outside the gene matches: 5. This CDR3 has 13 amino acids. Germline CDR1 is SNHLY and CDR2 is FYNNEI. The chain's CDR3 is CASAGQKNTEAFF. DNA for the CDR3: TGTGCCAGCGCGGGACAGAAAAACACTGAAGCTTTCTTT. Using reference TRBV2 and TRBJ1-1 for the parts outside the CDR3, the full variable domain is EPEVTQTPSHQVTQMGQEVILRCVPISNHLYFYWYRQILGQKVEFLVSFYNNEISEKSEIFDDQFSVERPDGSNFTLKIRSTKLEDSAMYFCASAGQKNTEAFFGQGTRLTVV.

This clone was recorded a few times. The V call is TRBV19, the J call TRBJ1-1; D not resolved. V lost 9 bases to trimming and J lost 1 base, with 15 bases between them. The CDR3 loop spans 14 amino acids. Germline V gives CDR1 LNHDA, CDR2 SQIVND (reference sequence). The CDR3 DNA is TGTGCCAGCCGGGGTTACGATCAGAACACTGAAGCTTTCTTT. This gives the protein CASRGYDQNTEAFF.

The chain links TRBV24-1 to TRBJ2-1; 11 bases match TRBD1. V lost 12 bases and J lost 0; bases outside the gene matches: 6. CDR1 and CDR2 (germline): KGHDR, SFDVKD. The length of the CDR3 is 15 residues. The CDR3 loop reads CAPWGQGVSYNEQFF. The DNA for the CDR3 is TGTGCCCCGTGGGGACAGGGGGTCTCCTACAATGAGCAGTTCTTC.

This clone showed up just a few times. The chain employs TRBV2 and TRBJ1-2, with no clear D. This CDR3 is built from 15 residues. Trimming stripped 10 bases from V and 4 bases from J, with 22 bases between. Germline values: CDR1 SNHLY, CDR2 FYNNEI. In nucleotides, the CDR3 is TGTGCCACTCCACCAGAAGCGGCCATTGGCTATGGCTACACCTTC. It encodes CATPPEAAIGYGYTF.

V is TRBV11-2 and J is TRBJ1-1; D perhaps matches TRBD1 (5 bases). This CDR3 is 16 amino acids long. Germline V gives CDR1 SGHAT, CDR2 FQNNGV. Trimming stripped 0 bases from V and 0 bases from J, with 11 bases between. This chain's CDR3 is CASSLDQGLLNTEAFF. The CDR3 DNA reads TGTGCCAGCAGCTTAGATCAGGGACTTCTGAACACTGAAGCTTTCTTT. Complete variable domain (other parts from reference TRBV11-2 and TRBJ1-1): EAGVAQSPRYKIIEKRQSVAFWCNPISGHATLYWYQQILGQGPKLLIQFQNNGVVDDSQLPKDRFSAERLKGVDSTLKIQPAKLEDSAVYLCASSLDQGLLNTEAFFGQGTRLTVV.

The rearrangement joins TRBV28 to TRBJ2-2; 8 bases are shared with TRBD1. The CDR3 length is 16 residues. V lost 6 bases to trimming and J lost 0 bases; unmatched junction nucleotides: 6. Per germline, CDR1 MDHEN and CDR2 SYDVKM. The DNA of the CDR3 is TGTGCCAGCAGGCACGACAGGGGCCCGAACACCGGGGAGCTGTTTTTT. It codes for CASRHDRGPNTGELFF.

The DNA of the CDR3 is TGTGCCAGCAGCGTAGCGTTGAGCGGGGGGGCACAAGATACGCAGTATTTT. It is translated as CASSVALSGGAQDTQYF. The J gene is TRBJ2-3, the V gene TRBV9, with TRBD2 matching 10 bases. The ends lost 0 bases at V and 5 bases at J; junction bases unmatched: 9. The CDR3 covers 17 residues. The germline V gene has CDR1 SGDLS and CDR2 YYNGEE.

V gene TRBV29-1 combines with J gene TRBJ2-7, with a weak D call TRBD2 (5 bases). Trimming stripped 4 bases from V and 0 bases from J, with 7 bases between. This CDR3 contains 12 residues. Germline-derived CDR1 and CDR2 are SQVTM and ANQGSEA. The CDR3 region is CSVVGSSYEQYF. CDR3 sequence (DNA): TGCAGCGTTGTGGGGAGCTCCTACGAGCAGTACTTC.

V and J are TRBV24-1 and TRBJ1-2; D unclear. The CDR3 is made up of 18 amino acids. Germline assignment: CDR1 KGHDR and CDR2 SFDVKD. Trimming left V 0 bases short and J 0 bases short, with 16 bases between. The CDR3: CATSDLIPMPLANYGYTF. The CDR3 DNA follows: TGTGCCACCAGTGATTTGATACCAATGCCCCTAGCTAACTATGGCTACACCTTC.

The chain employs TRBV7-2 and TRBJ2-3; TRBD2 aligns across 8 bases. The CDR3 length is 14 residues. V shed 5 bases, J shed 5 bases, and the junction held 6 bases outside the gene matches. Germline CDR1 is SGHTA and CDR2 is FQGNSA. The CDR3 DNA is TGTGCCAGCAGCCCATCGGGAGGGGAAGATACGCAGTATTTT. Residues: CASSPSGGEDTQYF. The full variable domain, its missing parts supplied by reference TRBV7-2 and TRBJ2-3, is GAGVSQSPSNKVTEKGKDVELRCDPISGHTALYWYRQSLGQGLEFLIYFQGNSAPDKSGLPSDRFSAERTGGSVSTLTIQRTQQEDSAVYLCASSPSGGEDTQYFGPGTRLTVL.

The chain has TRBV6-5 and TRBJ1-2, with a weak D call TRBD1 (6 bases). CDR1 is MNHEY and CDR2 is SVGAGI in the germline V gene. V dropped 7 bases and J dropped 4 bases, with 16 bases sitting between them. This CDR3 contains 14 residues. CDR3 residues: CASTRGGGFYGYTF. CDR3 nucleotides: TGTGCCAGCACCCGAGGGGGGGGTTTCTATGGCTACACCTTC.

J is TRBJ1-2 and V is TRBV27; 10 bases map to TRBD1. V was pared by 4 bases and J by 5 bases, with 10 bases of the junction left unmatched. There are 16 residues in the CDR3. Germline values: CDR1 MNHEY, CDR2 SMNVEV (reference sequence). This CDR3 is CASSSGTGEAGYGYTF. CDR3 DNA: TGTGCCAGCAGTTCCGGGACAGGGGAAGCGGGGTATGGCTACACCTTC.

The chain joins TRBV12-3 or TRBV12-4 to TRBJ1-2; D remains ambiguous. Trimming shortened V by 3 bases and J by 1 base, and 6 bases separated the two germline ends. This CDR3 comprises 13 residues. CDR3 DNA sequence: TGTGCCAGCAGTTTCCTCGGTAACTATGGCTACACCTTC. Residues: CASSFLGNYGYTF.